A selection of T cell receptor beta chains follows, all from one sample in a study of cytomegalovirus exposure and HLA in healthy donors. Produced via immunoSEQ multiplex PCR; TCRdb's table is partial and in-frame only. The data contain about 130,000 clones, about 73% of them singletons. The source material was PBMCs. These receptors all stem from a woman between 50 and 59 years old in good health and CMV-seropositive. Each CDR3 is given with its conserved first and last residue. Each record gives: V gene, J gene, D gene, clone size, CDR3 DNA, CDR3 protein. D genes are given only for firm matches. The size of a clone is reported for some rows only, either as once, few or many, or as a class for expanded clones.

>TRBV9|TRBJ1-4|.|once
TGTGCCAGCAGCCCAAAGAGGTTGAGGTTGCCTAATGAAAAACTGTTTTTT
CASSPKRLRLPNEKLFF
>TRBV5-1|TRBJ2-7|.|.
TGCGCCAGCAGCCTAAATCCCTCCTACGAGCAGTACTTC
CASSLNPSYEQYF
>TRBV27|TRBJ1-2|TRBD1|.
TGTGCCAGCAGTCCCGGGACAGGGGGGACAGTGGGCTACACCTTC
CASSPGTGGTVGYTF
>TRBV11-3|TRBJ2-7|TRBD2|.
TGTGCCAGCAGCATCTCCGGGACTAGCGGAATTCACGAGCAGTACTTC
CASSISGTSGIHEQYF
>TRBV25-1|TRBJ1-1|.|.
TGTGCCAGCAGTGGCCGGCGGTGGACTGAAGCTTTCTTT
CASSGRRWTEAFF
>TRBV14|TRBJ1-6|TRBD1|.
TGTGCCAGCAGCCAAGAAACAGGGGGGTCACCCCTCCACTTT
CASSQETGGSPLHF
>TRBV6-6|TRBJ1-2|.|few
TGTGCCAGCAGTTACACAAGGGGGATTGACTATGGCTACACCTTC
CASSYTRGIDYGYTF
>TRBV4-3|TRBJ1-1|TRBD1|few
TGCGCCAGCAGCCAAGATCGACAGGGGGCTTTCTTT
CASSQDRQGAFF
>TRBV5-4|TRBJ2-5|TRBD2|.
TGTGCCAGCAGTCCTAGCGGGGGGGCCTATATGGAAGAGACCCAGTACTTC
CASSPSGGAYMEETQYF
>TRBV7-2|TRBJ1-1|.|.
TGTGCCAGCAGCAGAGGGCCCCTCACTGAAGCTTTCTTT
CASSRGPLTEAFF
>TRBV18|TRBJ2-7|.|.
TGTGCCAGCTCACCTCGACAAGGGGCATCCCCCTACGAGCAGTACTTC
CASSPRQGASPYEQYF
>TRBV7-9|TRBJ1-1|.|.
TGTTCCAGCAGTTATACAGCAGACACTGAAGCTTTCTTT
CSSSYTADTEAFF
>TRBV2|TRBJ2-3|TRBD1|.
TGTGCCAGCAGTTTGGGACAGGGGTCAGATACGCAGTATTTT
CASSLGQGSDTQYF
>TRBV5-1|TRBJ2-5|.|few
TGCGCCAGCAGCCCTTCGACAGGTCCCGGGGAGACCCAGTACTTC
CASSPSTGPGETQYF
>TRBV4-2|TRBJ2-5|TRBD1|.
TGTGCCAGCAGCCATTGGGACAGACAAGAGACCCAGTACTTC
CASSHWDRQETQYF
>TRBV29-1|TRBJ2-2|TRBD2|few
TGCAGCGTCGACCCTGGGGGGGCGAACACCGGGGAGCTGTTTTTT
CSVDPGGANTGELFF
>TRBV7-2|TRBJ2-5|TRBD2|.
TGTGCCAGCAGCCCGGGACTAGCGGCGAGGGGGACCCAGTACTTC
CASSPGLAARGTQYF
>TRBV11-2|TRBJ1-5|.|.
TGTGCCAGCAGCGTGGGACACCGGGAACCCCAGCATTTT
CASSVGHREPQHF
>TRBV5-4|TRBJ2-3|TRBD2|.
TGTGCCAGCAGCCCCGGGACTAGCGGGTTAACGACAGATACGCAGTATTTT
CASSPGTSGLTTDTQYF